The next 9 T cell receptor beta chains were all read from a single sample in a study of radiotherapy plus CTLA-4 blockade in lung cancer. This table comes from immunoSEQ multiplex PCR, and its TCRdb copy is limited to in-frame clones, with some not included. The repertoire holds about 90,000 clones, with 72% as singletons. Sequencing used peripheral blood, obtained from a patient treated with radiotherapy plus ipilimumab. The receptors originated from a human donor with non-small cell lung cancer that progressed on radiotherapy plus ipilimumab.

The rearrangement uses TRBV6-7 and TRBJ2-2; the D is unclear. TRBV6-7 is an open reading frame whose function is uncertain. Between the trimmed V and J ends, which lost 2 bases and 0 bases, there was a span of 13 bases. The CDR3 totals 17 residues. The CDR3 DNA is TGTGCCAGCAGTTACCCCTATGCGGCGGCGAACACCGGGGAGCTGTTTTTT. Encoded protein: CASSYPYAAANTGELFF.

The chain couples TRBV5-1 to TRBJ2-5; 10 bases fit TRBD1. V was pared by 4 bases and J by 5 bases, with 8 bases of the junction left unmatched. This CDR3 has 15 amino acids. Germline CDR1 reads SGHRS; CDR2 reads YFSETQ. The CDR3 coding sequence is TGCGCCAGCAGCACCACCGGGACAGGGGAGGAGACCCAGTACTTC. Residues: CASSTTGTGEETQYF.

CDR3 amino acids: CASRASLYNEQFF. CDR3 DNA: TGTGCCAGTCGGGCCAGCCTCTACAATGAGCAGTTCTTC. V usage is TRBV27 and J usage is TRBJ2-1; D unresolved. Trimming removed 9 bases at V and 3 bases at J, with 12 bases between. CDR1 and CDR2 (germline): MNHEY, SMNVEV (reference sequence). The CDR3 has 13 residues.

The J gene is TRBJ1-5, the V gene TRBV7-2; tentatively, D is TRBD1 (5 bases). The germline V gene has CDR1 SGHTA and CDR2 FQGNSA. Trimming removed 5 bases from V and 11 bases from J, with 19 bases in between. The CDR3 has 14 amino acids. The CDR3 DNA reads as TGTGCCAGCAGCCCCGGGACCGTTTATGGGGCCCAGCATTTT. Translating it yields CASSPGTVYGAQHF.

This clone was counted only a few times. The V and J genes are TRBV19 and TRBJ2-6; tentatively, D is TRBD2 (5 bases). With 3 bases removed from V and 3 bases from J, the gap between germline ends came to 9 bases. CDR3 length: 15 residues. Germline V lookup: CDR1 LNHDA, CDR2 SQIVND (reference sequence). The DNA for the CDR3 is TGTGCCAGTAGTATCGGGGTCGGTGGGGCCAACGTCCTGACTTTC. The encoded protein is CASSIGVGGANVLTF.

The J gene is TRBJ1-1, the V gene TRBV10-1, with 7 bases aligning to TRBD1. The CDR3 runs to 14 residues. Germline V gene lookup returns CDR1 WNHNN and CDR2 SYGVQD (reference sequence). The J segment lost 10 bases and the V segment lost 1 base, leaving 9 bases of the junction unmatched. The CDR3 sequence is CASSELVTGRGAFF. The CDR3 DNA sequence: TGCGCCAGCAGTGAGTTGGTGACAGGGAGAGGAGCTTTCTTT.

V gene TRBV4-3 combines with J gene TRBJ1-2, with D maybe TRBD1 (5 bases). Germline V gene data show CDR1 as LGHNA and CDR2 as YSLEER. This CDR3 contains 15 residues. V dropped 0 bases and J dropped 5 bases, with 13 bases sitting between them. DNA of the CDR3: TGCGCCAGCAGCCAAGATGAAAGGGGTCAATATGGCTACACCTTC. As protein: CASSQDERGQYGYTF.

The chain is built from TRBV4-1 and TRBJ1-2; D not resolved. This CDR3 has 18 amino acids. Trimming took 0 bases from V and 8 from J, leaving 25 bases between them. Germline loops: CDR1 MGHRA, CDR2 YSYEKL. The CDR3 DNA is TGCGCCAGCAGCCAAGAAGCGGACCTACCACGGCCTTATCAAGGCTACACCTTC. Its translation is CASSQEADLPRPYQGYTF.

This clone has only a few counts. CDR3: CASSPLLGANVLTF. The CDR3 DNA reads as TGTGCCAGCAGCCCTTTGCTAGGGGCCAACGTCCTGACTTTC. The chain employs TRBV5-6 and TRBJ2-6, with unresolved D. This CDR3 is 14 amino acids long. V was clipped by 4 bases and J by 4 bases, with 9 bases between them. CDR1 is SGHDT, CDR2 YYEEEE, per germline.